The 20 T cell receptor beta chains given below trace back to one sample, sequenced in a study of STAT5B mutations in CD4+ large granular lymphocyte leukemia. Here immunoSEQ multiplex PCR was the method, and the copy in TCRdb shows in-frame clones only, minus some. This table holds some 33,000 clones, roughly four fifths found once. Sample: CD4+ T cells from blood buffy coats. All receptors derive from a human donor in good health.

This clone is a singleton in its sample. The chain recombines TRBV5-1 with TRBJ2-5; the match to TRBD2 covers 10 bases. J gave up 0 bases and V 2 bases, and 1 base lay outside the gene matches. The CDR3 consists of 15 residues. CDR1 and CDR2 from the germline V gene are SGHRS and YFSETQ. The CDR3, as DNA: TGCGCCAGCAGCTTTAGCGGGGGGCACCAAGAGACCCAGTACTTC. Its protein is CASSFSGGHQETQYF.

In nucleotides, the CDR3 is TGTGCCAGCAGCTTCGTCTCCGGGACTACCTACGAGCAGTACTTC. It encodes CASSFVSGTTYEQYF. The gene calls are TRBV11-2 and TRBJ2-7; 7 nucleotides agree with TRBD2. Trimming cost V 3 bases and J 2 bases; bases outside gene matches: 7. The length of the CDR3 is 15 residues. Looked up from germline, CDR1 is SGHAT and CDR2 is FQNNGV.

This CDR3 is CASSRRRGGNIQYF. The CDR3 nucleotides are TGTGCCAGCAGCCGCAGACGAGGTGGAAACATTCAGTACTTC. The rearrangement uses TRBV11-2 and TRBJ2-4; D not resolved. Germline-derived CDR1 and CDR2 are SGHAT and FQNNGV. V dropped 5 bases and J dropped 6 bases, with 14 bases sitting between them. CDR3 size: 14 residues.

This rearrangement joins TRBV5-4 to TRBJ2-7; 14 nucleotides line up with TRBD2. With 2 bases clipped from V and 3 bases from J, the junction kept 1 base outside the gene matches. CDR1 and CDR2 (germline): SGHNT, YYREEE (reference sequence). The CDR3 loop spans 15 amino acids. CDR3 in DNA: TGTGCCAGCAGCTTAGGGACTAGCGGGAGCTACGAGCAGTACTTC. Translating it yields CASSLGTSGSYEQYF.

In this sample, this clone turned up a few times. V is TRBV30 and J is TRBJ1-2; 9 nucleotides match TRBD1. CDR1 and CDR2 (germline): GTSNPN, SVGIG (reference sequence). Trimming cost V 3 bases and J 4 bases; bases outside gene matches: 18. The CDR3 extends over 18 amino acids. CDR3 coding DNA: TGTGCCTGGAGCGTAATAAAACAATCGACAGGGGGAGGCTATGGCTACACCTTC. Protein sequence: CAWSVIKQSTGGGYGYTF.

This CDR3 reads CASMMTPSSGNTIYF. CDR3 DNA sequence: TGCGCCAGCATGATGACACCCAGCTCTGGAAACACCATATATTTT. The chain recombines TRBV5-1 with TRBJ1-3; D is uncertain. Deletions cut 6 bases from V and 0 bases from J, with 13 bases between. CDR1 SGHRS and CDR2 YFSETQ come from the germline V gene. The CDR3 contains 15 residues.

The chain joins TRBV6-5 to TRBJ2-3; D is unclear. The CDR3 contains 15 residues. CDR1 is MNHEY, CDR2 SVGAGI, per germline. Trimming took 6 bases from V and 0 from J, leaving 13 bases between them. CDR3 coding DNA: TGTGCCAGCAGCCCCTTTTGGGGAAGCACAGATACGCAGTATTTT. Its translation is CASSPFWGSTDTQYF.

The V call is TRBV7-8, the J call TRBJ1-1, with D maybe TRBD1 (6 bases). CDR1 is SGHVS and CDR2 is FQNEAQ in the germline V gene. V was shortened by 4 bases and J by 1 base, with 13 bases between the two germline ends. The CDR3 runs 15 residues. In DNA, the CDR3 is TGTGCCAGCAGCTCACAGGGCGGGGGGAACACTGAAGCTTTCTTT. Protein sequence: CASSSQGGGNTEAFF.

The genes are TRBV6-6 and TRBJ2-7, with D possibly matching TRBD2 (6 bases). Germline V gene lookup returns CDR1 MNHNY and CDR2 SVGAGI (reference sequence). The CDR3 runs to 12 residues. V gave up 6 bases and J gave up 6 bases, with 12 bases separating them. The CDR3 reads CASSFGRGEQYF. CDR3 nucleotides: TGTGCCAGCAGCTTCGGGCGGGGCGAGCAGTACTTC.

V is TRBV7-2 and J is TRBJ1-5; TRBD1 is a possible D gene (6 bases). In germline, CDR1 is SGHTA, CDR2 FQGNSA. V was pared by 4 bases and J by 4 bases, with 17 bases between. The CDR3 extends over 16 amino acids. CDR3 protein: CASSSQGRGENQPQHF. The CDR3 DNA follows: TGTGCCAGCAGCTCCCAAGGTAGGGGGGAGAATCAGCCCCAGCATTTT.

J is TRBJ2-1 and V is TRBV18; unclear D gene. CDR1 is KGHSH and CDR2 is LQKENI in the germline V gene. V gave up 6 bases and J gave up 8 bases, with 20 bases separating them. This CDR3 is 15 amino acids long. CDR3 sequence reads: CASSPYRREEYEQFF. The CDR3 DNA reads TGTGCCAGCTCGCCCTATCGGAGAGAGGAATATGAGCAGTTCTTC.

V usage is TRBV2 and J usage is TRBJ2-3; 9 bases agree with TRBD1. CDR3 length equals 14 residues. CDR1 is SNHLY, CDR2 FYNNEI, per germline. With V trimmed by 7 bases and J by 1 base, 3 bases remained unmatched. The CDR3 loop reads CASTRDRGTDTQYF. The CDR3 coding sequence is TGTGCCAGCACCCGGGACAGGGGCACAGATACGCAGTATTTT.

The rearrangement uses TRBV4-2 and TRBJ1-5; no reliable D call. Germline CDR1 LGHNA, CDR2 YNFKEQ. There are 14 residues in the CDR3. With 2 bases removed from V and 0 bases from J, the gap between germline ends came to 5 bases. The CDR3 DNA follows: TGTGCCAGCAGCCAACAAGGTAGCAATCAGCCCCAGCATTTT. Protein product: CASSQQGSNQPQHF.

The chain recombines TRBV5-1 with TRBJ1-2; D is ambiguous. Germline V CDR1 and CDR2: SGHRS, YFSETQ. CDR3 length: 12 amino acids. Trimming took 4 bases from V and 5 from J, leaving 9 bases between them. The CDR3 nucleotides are TGCGCCAGCAGCGTCGGGTCATATGGCTACACCTTC. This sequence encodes CASSVGSYGYTF.

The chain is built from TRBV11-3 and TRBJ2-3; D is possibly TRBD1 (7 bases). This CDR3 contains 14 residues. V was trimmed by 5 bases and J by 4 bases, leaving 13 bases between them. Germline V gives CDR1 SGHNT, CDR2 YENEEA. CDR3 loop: CASSPGGGSDTQYF. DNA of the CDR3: TGTGCCAGCAGCCCAGGGGGAGGATCAGATACGCAGTATTTT.

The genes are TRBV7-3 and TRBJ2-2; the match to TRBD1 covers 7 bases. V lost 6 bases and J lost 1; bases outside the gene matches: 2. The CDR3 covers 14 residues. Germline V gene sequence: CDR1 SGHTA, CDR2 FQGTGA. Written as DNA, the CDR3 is TGTGCCAGCAGAGGGACAGTGAACACCGGGGAGCTGTTTTTT. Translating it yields CASRGTVNTGELFF. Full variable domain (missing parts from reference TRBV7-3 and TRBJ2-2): GAGVSQTPSNKVTEKGKYVELRCDPISGHTALYWYRQSLGQGPEFLIYFQGTGAADDSGLPNDRFFAVRPEGSVSTLKIQRTERGDSAVYLCASRGTVNTGELFFGEGSRLTVL.

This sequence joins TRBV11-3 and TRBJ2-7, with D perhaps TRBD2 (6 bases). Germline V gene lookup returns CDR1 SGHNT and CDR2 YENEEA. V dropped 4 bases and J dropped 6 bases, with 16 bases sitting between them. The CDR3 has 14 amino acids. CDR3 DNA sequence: TGTGCCAGCAGCTCCCCACGGGGTAGCGGCGAGCAGTACTTC. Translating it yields CASSSPRGSGEQYF.

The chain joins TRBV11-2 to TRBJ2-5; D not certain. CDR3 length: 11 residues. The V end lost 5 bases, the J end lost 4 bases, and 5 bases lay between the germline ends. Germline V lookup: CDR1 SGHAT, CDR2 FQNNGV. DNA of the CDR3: TGTGCCAGCAGCGCAACAGAGACCCAGTACTTC. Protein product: CASSATETQYF.

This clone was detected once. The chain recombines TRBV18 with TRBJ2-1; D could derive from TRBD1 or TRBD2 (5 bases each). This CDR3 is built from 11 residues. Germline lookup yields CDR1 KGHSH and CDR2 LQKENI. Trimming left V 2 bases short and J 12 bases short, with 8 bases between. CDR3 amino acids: CASSPGAGQFF. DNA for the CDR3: TGTGCCAGCTCACCAGGGGCGGGGCAGTTCTTC.

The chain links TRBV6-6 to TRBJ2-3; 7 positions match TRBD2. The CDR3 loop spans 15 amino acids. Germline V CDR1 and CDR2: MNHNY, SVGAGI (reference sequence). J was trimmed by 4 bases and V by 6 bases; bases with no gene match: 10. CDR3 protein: CASSPQGRVADTQYF. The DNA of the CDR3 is TGTGCCAGCAGCCCTCAAGGGAGGGTGGCAGATACGCAGTATTTT.